This T cell receptor (beta chain) was found in a study of blood T cell repertoires in COVID-19. Study in general: COVID-19 samples from acute and convalescent phases originated in the United States, Italy and Spain. T cells, B-cell-depleted T cells, or PBMCs supplied cDNA or gDNA.

Germline-derived CDR1 and CDR2 are MNHNY and SVGAGI (reference sequence). The CDR3 covers 19 residues. The germline V and J ends were trimmed by 5 bases and 0 bases, with 20 bases remaining between them. As processed by the authors: Researchers report that nucleated cell counts were estimated from reference gene primer amplification. Measured with immunoSEQ multiplex PCR; TCRdb has only the in-frame clones, and not every one. D and trimming were read from the DNA, whereas the V and J calls and clone size are those reported in that table. The sample lists approximately 21,000 clones, around 67% occurring once.

The chain has TRBV6-6 and TRBJ2-6; D might be TRBD2 (6 bases). The sample consisted of peripheral blood. This receptor was identified in a human donor in a cohort sampled during active or convalescent COVID-19. DNA for the CDR3: TGTGCCAGCAGTCCGACACCGGGAGTCAAGTACTCTGGGGCCAACGTCCTGACTTTC. Encoded protein: CASSPTPGVKYSGANVLTF.